This T cell receptor beta chain was retrieved from a study of blood T cell repertoires in COVID-19. Study as a whole: Samples taken during acute and convalescent COVID-19 were collected in the United States, Italy and Spain. T cells, B-cell-depleted T cells, or PBMCs supplied cDNA or gDNA.

Per the study methods: It was from reference gene primer amplification that nucleated cell counts were estimated. Libraries were prepared by immunoSEQ multiplex PCR; TCRdb keeps only in-frame clonotypes and omits some of them. The V and J calls and clone size were taken over from that table, and D and trimming were inferred from the DNA. The sample includes roughly 350,000 clones, 88% of them seen just once. CDR1 SGHTS and CDR2 YDEGEE come from the germline V gene. Trimming left V 6 bases short and J 0 bases short, with 12 bases between. The CDR3 has 14 amino acids. The sequence was obtained from a woman between 50 and 59 years old with active or convalescent COVID-19. The V call is TRBV5-8, the J call TRBJ1-1; D not resolved. Input material: peripheral blood. CDR3 amino acids: CASNPGPVNTEAFF. In DNA form, the CDR3 reads TGTGCCAGCAATCCGGGTCCCGTGAACACTGAAGCTTTCTTT.